The 23 T cell receptor beta chains presented below share a single source sample, sequenced in a study of shared clonotypes between healthy human individuals. Terminally differentiated effector memory CD45RA+ cells were left out of the naive CD8 fraction, which was CD45RO-negative and positively selected for CCR7. Sequenced by immunoSEQ multiplex PCR; TCRdb stores in-frame clones only, minus some. This table holds some 2,100,000 clones, 90% to 95% found once. Sequenced: naive CD8+ T cells from PBMCs. These receptors were obtained from a man aged 18 to 29 in good health. Some clones in this sample may be carry-over from other donors' samples.

This clone showed up just once. The chain employs TRBV7-3 and TRBJ2-5, with D hard to call. Germline V gives CDR1 SGHTA, CDR2 FQGTGA. V lost 8 bases and J lost 0, with 4 bases in between. The CDR3 is 11 residues long. The CDR3 protein is CASDHQETQYF. As DNA, the CDR3 is TGTGCCAGCGACCACCAAGAGACCCAGTACTTC.

The rearrangement links TRBV2 to TRBJ2-7, with 11 bases identical to TRBD2. With 3 bases clipped from V and 1 base from J, the junction kept 2 bases outside the gene matches. CDR1 and CDR2 from the germline V gene are SNHLY and FYNNEI. The CDR3 consists of 15 residues. The CDR3 DNA sequence: TGTGCCAGCAGTGAGTGGACTAGCGGGTCCTACGAGCAGTACTTC. It codes for CASSEWTSGSYEQYF.

The rearrangement uses TRBV27 and TRBJ2-7, with D unresolved. Germline V gives CDR1 MNHEY, CDR2 SMNVEV (reference sequence). The CDR3 spans 13 residues. Trimming removed 8 bases from V and 1 base from J, with 12 bases in between. CDR3 sequence reads: CASRDYLSYEQYF. Written as DNA, the CDR3 is TGTGCCAGCCGAGATTATTTATCCTACGAGCAGTACTTC.

The chain carries TRBV7-6 and TRBJ1-1; no clear D gene. The CDR3 sequence is 14 residues long. Germline values: CDR1 SGHVS, CDR2 FNYEAQ. Deletions cut 1 base from V and 4 bases from J, with 10 bases between. Here the CDR3 reads CASSLGSGGTEAFF. CDR3 in DNA: TGTGCCAGCAGCTTAGGTTCTGGTGGCACTGAAGCTTTCTTT.

The rearrangement joins TRBV28 to TRBJ1-5; unclear D gene. Germline V gene data show CDR1 as MDHEN and CDR2 as SYDVKM. The ends were cut back, 7 bases at V and 6 bases at J, with 22 bases in the middle. The CDR3 is made up of 16 amino acids. The chain's CDR3 is CASTRKIEGVGQPQHF. CDR3 nucleotides: TGTGCCAGCACCCGTAAGATCGAGGGAGTAGGTCAGCCCCAGCATTTT.

The rearrangement uses TRBV7-3 and TRBJ2-7, with no clear D. Germline V gives CDR1 SGHTA, CDR2 FQGTGA. V shed 0 bases and J shed 3 bases, with 18 bases lying between them. CDR3 length equals 17 residues. CDR3 residues: CASSLTGVSDGYYEQYF. As DNA, the CDR3 is TGTGCCAGCAGCTTAACAGGCGTCTCTGACGGTTACTACGAGCAGTACTTC.

V and J are TRBV25-1 and TRBJ1-4; no definite D call. From germline, CDR1 is MGHDK and CDR2 SYGVNS. V was cut by 2 bases and J by 7 bases, with 8 bases left in between. The CDR3 covers 13 residues. CDR3 sequence reads: CASSEHRGEKLFF. CDR3 nucleotides: TGTGCCAGCAGTGAACACCGTGGTGAAAAACTGTTTTTT.

The V gene is TRBV28, the J gene TRBJ1-5; maybe TRBD1 (5 bases). Germline-derived CDR1 and CDR2 are MDHEN and SYDVKM. V was clipped by 10 bases and J by 6 bases, with 16 bases between them. This CDR3 spans 13 amino acids. CDR3 loop: CATKLVGPQPQHF. In DNA form, the CDR3 reads TGTGCCACCAAGTTGGTGGGGCCTCAGCCCCAGCATTTT.

The chain uses TRBV10-3 and TRBJ2-3; D perhaps matches TRBD2 (6 bases). V was pared by 3 bases and J by 1 base, with 11 bases between. This CDR3 is 15 amino acids long. Germline V gene lookup returns CDR1 ENHRY and CDR2 SYGVKD. The CDR3 loop reads CAISELRGRTDTQYF. CDR3 DNA: TGTGCCATCAGTGAATTGCGGGGTCGCACAGATACGCAGTATTTT.

V gene TRBV27 combines with J gene TRBJ2-2; a weak D match, TRBD2 (5 bases). V lost 2 bases and J 2 bases, leaving 12 bases between the germline ends. The CDR3 covers 16 residues. CDR1 MNHEY and CDR2 SMNVEV come from the germline V gene (reference sequence). CDR3 sequence: CASSLAGSLNTGELFF. CDR3 nucleotide sequence: TGTGCCAGCAGTTTAGCGGGCTCCTTAAACACCGGGGAGCTGTTTTTT.

This chain joins TRBV28 and TRBJ2-1; D is possibly TRBD1 (6 bases). The V gene lost 6 bases and the J gene lost 8 bases, with 14 bases spanning the gap. CDR3 length: 13 residues. The V gene's germline CDR1 is MDHEN and CDR2 SYDVKM. CDR3 in DNA: TGTGCCAGCAGGACAGGCAGGGGCTATGAGCAGTTCTTC. Translation gives CASRTGRGYEQFF.

The V call is TRBV14, the J call TRBJ1-1; D might be TRBD1 (5 bases). CDR1 is SGHDN, CDR2 FVKESK, per germline. V was clipped by 2 bases and J by 1 base, with 20 bases between them. The CDR3 sequence is 18 residues long. DNA for the CDR3: TGTGCCAGCAGCCAATTCTCACCGGGACTTACGAAGAACACTGAAGCTTTCTTT. Translating gives CASSQFSPGLTKNTEAFF.

This chain links TRBV6-5 with TRBJ1-1, with unresolved D. Germline CDR1 is MNHEY and CDR2 is SVGAGI. The CDR3 sequence is 10 residues long. The germline V and J ends were trimmed by 1 base and 7 bases, with 1 base remaining between them. CDR3 sequence reads: CASSYFEAFF. CDR3 DNA: TGTGCCAGCAGTTACTTTGAAGCTTTCTTT.

As to this clone: Within the sample, other DNA sequences also encode this same CDR3. The genes are TRBV6-5 and TRBJ2-2; D is possibly TRBD1 (6 bases). V was shortened by 2 bases and J by 5 bases, with 9 bases between the two germline ends. Germline V gives CDR1 MNHEY, CDR2 SVGAGI. The length of the CDR3 is 14 residues. CDR3 region: CASSYTRGTGELFF. CDR3 DNA: TGTGCCAGCAGTTACACCAGGGGAACCGGGGAGCTGTTTTTT.

The chain is built from TRBV6-1 and TRBJ2-1; TRBD1 aligns across 10 bases. In germline, CDR1 is MNHNS, CDR2 SASEGT. The CDR3 runs to 13 residues. Losses at the gene ends were 9 bases for V and 7 bases for J; bases not matched to a gene: 6. For the CDR3, the DNA is TGTGCCAGTCCCGACAGGGGGCGGAATGAGCAGTTCTTC. Protein sequence: CASPDRGRNEQFF.

This chain uses TRBV27 with TRBJ2-1; weak D call: TRBD2 (6 bases). The CDR3 spans 15 residues. Deletions cut 4 bases from V and 2 bases from J, with 12 bases between. Germline assignment: CDR1 MNHEY and CDR2 SMNVEV (reference sequence). This CDR3 is CASSWGLETYNEQFF. The CDR3 DNA sequence: TGTGCCAGCAGTTGGGGACTTGAGACCTACAATGAGCAGTTCTTC.

The CDR3 sequence: CASSPPASTSGYEQYF. The CDR3 nucleotides read TGTGCCAGCAGCCCACCGGCGTCGACTAGCGGATACGAGCAGTACTTC. The V and J genes are TRBV7-9 and TRBJ2-5, with TRBD2 matching 9 bases. The better agreement between TRBJ2-7 and the DNA end casts doubt on the J call. Germline values: CDR1 SEHNR, CDR2 FQNEAQ (reference sequence). CDR3 length: 16 residues.

This sequence joins TRBV7-7 and TRBJ2-2; 7 bases fit TRBD2. V was clipped by 5 bases and J by 1 base; unmatched bases: 4. The CDR3 totals 15 residues. Germline CDR1 reads SSHAT; CDR2 reads FNYEAQ (reference sequence). The CDR3 region is CASSPGLMNTGELFF. CDR3 sequence (DNA): TGTGCCAGCAGCCCGGGACTAATGAACACCGGGGAGCTGTTTTTT.

The chain is built from TRBV7-9 and TRBJ2-3; D ambiguous. This CDR3 comprises 13 residues. Trimming pared 7 bases from V and 6 bases from J, leaving 14 bases between. Germline V lookup: CDR1 SEHNR, CDR2 FQNEAQ (reference sequence). The CDR3 DNA follows: TGTGCCAGCACCCCCCAGAGTTCGGATACGCAGTATTTT. Protein product: CASTPQSSDTQYF.

The chain uses TRBV30 and TRBJ1-4, with unresolved D. Germline CDR1 and CDR2: GTSNPN and SVGIG (reference sequence). V lost 2 bases, J lost 0 bases, and 13 bases lay in between. CDR3 length: 16 residues. CDR3 sequence (DNA): TGTGCCTGGAGTCATCCATCGGAGGCAACTAATGAAAAACTGTTTTTT. Translated, it gives CAWSHPSEATNEKLFF.

This rearrangement joins TRBV6-5 to TRBJ1-1, with D possibly TRBD1 on 5 matching bases. With 2 bases removed from V and 6 bases from J, the gap between germline ends came to 16 bases. CDR1 is MNHEY and CDR2 is SVGAGI in the germline V gene. This CDR3 comprises 15 residues. The CDR3 DNA sequence: TGTGCCAGCAGTTACGGCCAGGGTATAGGGGCTGAAGCTTTCTTT. It codes for CASSYGQGIGAEAFF.

CDR3 sequence (DNA): TGTGCCACCAGCAGAGTTCCGGTGACCTACGAGCAGTACTTC. This codes for CATSRVPVTYEQYF. The chain employs TRBV15 and TRBJ2-7, with D unclear. The CDR3 consists of 14 residues. V was cut by 1 base and J by 2 bases, with 9 bases left in between. CDR1 LNHNV and CDR2 YYDKDF come from the germline V gene (reference sequence).

V is TRBV14 and J is TRBJ2-3; D may be TRBD2 (6 bases). Germline CDR1 is SGHDN and CDR2 is FVKESK. The V end was cut by 4 bases, the J end by 3 bases, with 11 bases between. CDR3 length equals 14 residues. This CDR3 is CASSLGEVTDTQYF. The DNA for the CDR3 is TGTGCCAGCAGCCTAGGGGAGGTAACAGATACGCAGTATTTT.